The subject of this entry is one TCR beta chain. Under the authors' procedure: Amplification of reference gene primers provided the estimated nucleated cell counts. Libraries were prepared by immunoSEQ multiplex PCR; TCRdb keeps only in-frame clonotypes and omits some of them. The V and J calls and clone size come from that table; D and trimming were worked out from the DNA. The sample contains roughly 180,000 clones, more than 70% of which appear only once. The CDR3 extends over 18 amino acids. CDR1 and CDR2 (germline): SGDLS, YYNGEE. J was trimmed by 0 bases and V by 1 base; bases with no gene match: 13. The data derive from a study of blood T cell repertoires in COVID-19. Background on the study: The United States, Italy and Spain provided the acute and convalescent COVID-19 samples.

The participants were between about 18 and 100 years old and came from some 23 US areas. The study assigned cohorts using participant-reported clinical history. The sequenced material came from PBMCs or T cells enriched from blood (not recorded which). The TCR was taken from a man in his sixties who had recovered from COVID-19. The chain recombines TRBV9 with TRBJ2-7; 7 nucleotides match TRBD2. The CDR3 DNA sequence: TGTGCCAGCAGCGTAAGAGGGCCTAGAGCGGGATTCTCCTACGAGCAGTACTTC. Amino acids: CASSVRGPRAGFSYEQYF.